These T cell receptor beta chains were read from a single sample in a study of T cells in Graves' hyperthyroidism and ophthalmopathy. Via MiXCR, TCRdb re-called the multiplex PCR reads, giving one row per CDR3 protein. The table shows hundreds of thousands of distinct CDR3 sequences, with 14% occurring only once. Input material: blood. These receptors were taken from a woman aged 30 to 39 with Graves' hyperthyroidism that later progressed to Graves' ophthalmopathy. Each CDR3 is given with its conserved first and last residue. The D gene is left open where the match is weak. Clone sizes are given selectively: once, few, many, or a class where the clone is expanded.

D	size	V	J	DNA	CDR3
NA	many	TRBV30	TRBJ2-2	TGTGCCCGCATGCGCGGATTAGGCGGGGAGCTGTTTTTT	CARMRGLGGELFF
NA	many	TRBV10-3	TRBJ2-3	TGTGCCATCAATAGCGAATTAACCACAGATACGCAGTATTTT	CAINSELTTDTQYF
NA	many	TRBV5-8	TRBJ2-3	TGTGCCAGCAGCAAACAGGGCACAGATACGCAGTATTTT	CASSKQGTDTQYF
TRBD1	many	TRBV19	TRBJ1-2	TGTGCCAGTAGTATAGGGGGCACAGGGGGGTATGGCTACACCTTC	CASSIGGTGGYGYTF
NA	many	TRBV5-5	TRBJ2-5	TGTGCCAGCAGCTTGGGCCCCCTCGGGTTGGAGACCCAGTACTTC	CASSLGPLGLETQYF
TRBD1	many	TRBV28	TRBJ1-4	TGTGCCAGCAGTACTAACCTCGGACAGGGAGGAGAAAAACTGTTTTTT	CASSTNLGQGGEKLFF
NA	NA	TRBV6-2/TRBV6-3	TRBJ1-4	TGTGCCAGCGGGATTCAGGGTGAAAAACTGTTTTTT	CASGIQGEKLFF
NA	NA	TRBV20-1	TRBJ1-5	TGCAGTGCTCCCGACAGACTCAGTCAGCCCCAGCATTTT	CSAPDRLSQPQHF
TRBD2	many	TRBV5-1	TRBJ2-1	TGCGCCAGCAGCTTGGCCAGGGGGACTAGCGGGAGTACCTCCTACAATGAGCAGTTCTTC	CASSLARGTSGSTSYNEQFF
TRBD1	many	TRBV28	TRBJ2-1	TGTGCCAGCGGAACGTACGGGACAGGGATTCTCAATGAGCAGTTCTTC	CASGTYGTGILNEQFF
TRBD2	many	TRBV12-3/TRBV12-4	TRBJ2-5	TGTGCCAGCAGTTCGACCCTGTTGACTAGCGGTCTAGAGGAGACCCAGTACTTC	CASSSTLLTSGLEETQYF
NA	few	TRBV20-1	TRBJ1-2	TGCAGTGTCAGAGGAGGGAATGGAAATGGCTACACCTTC	CSVRGGNGNGYTF
NA	NA	TRBV20-1	TRBJ1-2	TGCAGTGCTAGAGATAGCAAGGGGGTGGGAGGCTACACCTTC	CSARDSKGVGGYTF
TRBD1	many	TRBV4-3	TRBJ1-1	TGCGCCAGCAGCCAAGGTGGGACAGGGGGATTAGGGCTGAACACTGAAGCTTTCTTT	CASSQGGTGGLGLNTEAFF
TRBD1	NA	TRBV24-1	TRBJ1-2	TGTGCCACCAGTGATGGGGACAGGGCCTATGGCTACACCTTC	CATSDGDRAYGYTF
TRBD1	NA	TRBV12-3/TRBV12-4	TRBJ1-6	TGTGCCAGCAGTTCCGGGGATTCGGGACAGGGGGAACGGCCACCCCTCCACTTT	CASSSGDSGQGERPPLHF
TRBD2	many	TRBV7-2	TRBJ2-3	TGTGCCAGCAGCTTGCCTAGCGGGAGAAACACAGATACGCAGTATTTT	CASSLPSGRNTDTQYF
TRBD2	NA	TRBV29-1	TRBJ2-7	TGCAGCGGGACTAGCGGGACGAAAGAGCAGTACTTC	CSGTSGTKEQYF
NA	many	TRBV19	TRBJ2-7	TGTGCCAGTACTGGTCAGCTGAACTCCTACGAGCAGTACTTC	CASTGQLNSYEQYF
NA	NA	TRBV29-1	TRBJ2-1	TGCAGCGTTGACCCGGCGGAGGATGAGCAGTTCTTC	CSVDPAEDEQFF
NA	NA	TRBV30	TRBJ1-5	TGTGCCTGGAGTGTACGGGCCGGAAATCAGCCCCAGCATTTT	CAWSVRAGNQPQHF
NA	many	TRBV5-1	TRBJ2-3	TGCGCCAGCAGCCCCCCGGCGGGACGAATATTCGGACCAGATACGCAGTATTTT	CASSPPAGRIFGPDTQYF
TRBD2	many	TRBV6-2/TRBV6-3	TRBJ2-3	TGTGCCAGCAGTCATCCCTCTAGCGGAGAAAGCACAGATACGCAGTATTTT	CASSHPSSGESTDTQYF
TRBD1	many	TRBV7-9	TRBJ2-7	TGTGCCAGCAGCTTAGAGCCCGGGACAGCCTCCTACGAGCAGTACTTC	CASSLEPGTASYEQYF
TRBD1	many	TRBV19	TRBJ1-2	TGTGCCAGTACCGCCCCCGCAGGGGGAGCTAACTATGGCTACACCTTC	CASTAPAGGANYGYTF
NA	many	TRBV19	TRBJ1-4	TGTGCCAGCCGAGCTCCCCATTTTGCAACTAATGAAAAACTGTTTTTT	CASRAPHFATNEKLFF
TRBD2	NA	TRBV24-1	TRBJ2-5	TGTGCCACCAGTGACCCGACTAGCGGGAGAGGGGAGACCCAGTACTTC	CATSDPTSGRGETQYF
NA	many	TRBV7-2	TRBJ2-1	TGTGCCAGCAGTTTCCGACTGCCTGGAGAGCAGTTCTTC	CASSFRLPGEQFF
NA	NA	TRBV10-2	TRBJ1-1	TGCGCCAGCAGTGACGGGCAGCAGCGGACTTTGGAAGCTTTCTTT	CASSDGQQRTLEAFF
NA	many	TRBV11-3	TRBJ1-2	TGTGCCAGCAGCTCTCCGCGGGAGGTGGGCTACACCTTC	CASSSPREVGYTF
NA	many	TRBV6-1	TRBJ2-5	TGTGCCAGCAGTGAAGACACGGTGGAAGAGACCCAGTACTTC	CASSEDTVEETQYF
NA	few	TRBV7-8	TRBJ1-3	TGTGCCAGCAGGGGGTCAGCAGACTCTGGAAACACCACATATTTT	CASRGSADSGNTTYF
TRBD1	many	TRBV7-9	TRBJ2-5	TGTGCCAGCACCATTGCTCAGGGGGTTGCGGAGACCCAGTACTTC	CASTIAQGVAETQYF
TRBD1	many	TRBV28	TRBJ1-2	TGTGCCAGCAGTCCTCAGTTGACAGGGGTGAACTATGGCTACACCTTC	CASSPQLTGVNYGYTF
NA	many	TRBV28	TRBJ2-7	TGTGCCAGCGCATGGGCCTACGAGCAGTACTTC	CASAWAYEQYF
NA	few	TRBV27	TRBJ2-7	TGTGCCAGCATTGGGACACAACAAGCCTACGAGCAGTACTTC	CASIGTQQAYEQYF
TRBD2	many	TRBV27	TRBJ2-4	TGTGCCAGCAGCCCTCCGACTAGCGGGGATAAAAAAAACATTCAGTACTTC	CASSPPTSGDKKNIQYF
NA	many	TRBV10-3	TRBJ2-7	TGTGCCATCAGTGCAAGATCTTCCTACGAGCAGTACTTC	CAISARSSYEQYF
TRBD1	NA	TRBV30	TRBJ1-6	TGTGCCTGGGCTGAGGGGGCTAACTCACCCCTCCACTTT	CAWAEGANSPLHF
NA	many	TRBV28	TRBJ1-5	TGTGCCAGCAGTTACCCACAGGAATATAGCAATCAGCCCCAGCATTTT	CASSYPQEYSNQPQHF
TRBD1	NA	TRBV10-3	TRBJ2-7	TGTGCCATCAGTGACCGACAGGGGGGGAACGAGCAGTACTTC	CAISDRQGGNEQYF
TRBD2	many	TRBV12-3/TRBV12-4	TRBJ2-7	TGTGCCAGCAGGGTTAGCGGGAGGTGGGACGAGCAGTACTTC	CASRVSGRWDEQYF
NA	few	TRBV20-1	TRBJ1-1	TGCAGTGCTAGAGGAGTAAAGGGAACCACTGAAGCTTCCTTT	CSARGVKGTTEASF
NA	many	TRBV28	TRBJ1-6	TGTGCCAGCAGTCCGGTTAGCTCCTATAATTCACCCCTCCACTTT	CASSPVSSYNSPLHF
TRBD1	many	TRBV28	TRBJ2-7	TGTGCCAGCAGCCCATTGATACACCGGGACAGGCCCACCTACGAGCAGTACTTC	CASSPLIHRDRPTYEQYF
NA	many	TRBV2	TRBJ1-1	TGTGCCAGCAGTAGCGTACAGGGAGGGAAAGCTGAAGCTTTCTTT	CASSSVQGGKAEAFF
TRBD2	few	TRBV14	TRBJ2-7	TGTGCCAGCAGCCAAGAGACCAGCGGGAGATCCTACGAGCAGTACTTC	CASSQETSGRSYEQYF